This T cell receptor (beta chain) was observed in a study of T-cell memory formation after mild COVID-19. MiXCR, applied by TCRdb to the 5' RACE reads, yields one record per CDR3 protein. The sample carries tens of thousands of distinct CDR3 sequences, under 25% recorded once. This TCR was recovered from an adult who had mild COVID-19 (a few samples of this study predate the infection). Cell type and time point are not known. The sample comprised PBMCs or a T cell subset sorted from them (not recorded which).

The CDR3: CASSHGGGNTEAFF. The CDR3, as DNA: TGTGCCAGCAGTCACGGGGGGGGAAACACTGAAGCTTTCTTT. The chain has TRBV27 and TRBJ1-1; the D gene is possibly TRBD1 (5 bases). V lost 5 bases to trimming and J lost 2 bases, with 12 bases between them. Germline-derived CDR1 and CDR2 are MNHEY and SMNVEV (reference sequence). The CDR3 has 14 amino acids.